This passage covers 23 T cell receptor beta chains from one sample sequenced in a study of identifying expanded T cells in peripheral blood. Profiling relied on immunoSEQ multiplex PCR, and the TCRdb table lists in-frame clones only, not all of them. The sample gives 45,000 to 75,000 clones, approximately 80% of which show up once; approximately 15% is in the top ten. Sequencing was carried out using blood. All receptors come from a person aged 18 to 70 in good health.

The chain is built from TRBV5-4 and TRBJ1-2; 9 nucleotides agree with TRBD1. The CDR3 runs to 15 residues. J gave up 5 bases and V 4 bases, and 9 bases lay outside the gene matches. Looked up from germline, CDR1 is SGHNT and CDR2 is YYREEE (reference sequence). The CDR3 nucleotides are TGTGCCAGCAGCACGGACAGGGGCGCAGGTTATGGCTACACCTTC. It encodes CASSTDRGAGYGYTF. Variable domain in full (rest from reference TRBV5-4 and TRBJ1-2): ETGVTQSPTHLIKTRGQQVTLRCSSQSGHNTVSWYQQALGQGPQFIFQYYREEENGRGNFPPRFSGLQFPNYSSELNVNALELDDSALYLCASSTDRGAGYGYTFGSGTRLTVV.

This clone turned up a few times. The rearrangement joins TRBV15 to TRBJ1-1; TRBD1 is a possible D gene (6 bases). The germline V gene has CDR1 LNHNV and CDR2 YYDKDF (reference sequence). V was cut by 1 base and J by 6 bases, with 15 bases left in between. The CDR3 covers 15 residues. The CDR3 bases are TGTGCCACCAGCAGAGCTCGAGGTGGGGGGCCTGAAGCTTTCTTT. The encoded protein is CATSRARGGGPEAFF.

This chain uses TRBV6-6 with TRBJ1-2; D not certain. The ends were cut back, 7 bases at V and 3 bases at J, with 18 bases in the middle. The CDR3 totals 15 residues. Germline CDR1 and CDR2: MNHNY and SVGAGI (reference sequence). In nucleotides, the CDR3 is TGTGCCAGCACCAACCTCTGGGCAGGATACTATGGCTACACCTTC. Protein product: CASTNLWAGYYGYTF.

The gene calls are TRBV10-3 and TRBJ1-2, with no clear D. V was cut by 3 bases and J by 4 bases, with 9 bases left in between. Germline assignment: CDR1 ENHRY and CDR2 SYGVKD. This CDR3 is built from 13 residues. CDR3 coding DNA: TGTGCCATCAGTGAACTAGTTATCTATGGCTACACCTTC. Its protein is CAISELVIYGYTF.

This clone was found once. The rearrangement links TRBV10-1 to TRBJ2-2, with D possibly matching TRBD1 (6 bases). CDR3 length equals 18 residues. The V end was cut by 6 bases, the J end by 1 base, with 21 bases between. The germline V gene has CDR1 WNHNN and CDR2 SYGVQD (reference sequence). The CDR3 region is CASSPGSSGHLNTGELFF. The CDR3 DNA reads TGCGCCAGCAGCCCGGGAAGTTCGGGACATCTGAACACCGGGGAGCTGTTTTTT.

This clone occurred once. The gene calls are TRBV5-1 and TRBJ2-1; 8 nucleotides agree with TRBD2. The CDR3 is made up of 15 amino acids. The V gene end was trimmed by 0 bases and the J gene end by 5 bases; junction bases not matched to a gene: 4. CDR1 SGHRS and CDR2 YFSETQ come from the germline V gene. The CDR3 DNA reads as TGCGCCAGCAGCTTGGTACTAGCGGTAAACAATGAGCAGTTCTTC. This gives the protein CASSLVLAVNNEQFF.

This sequence joins TRBV19 and TRBJ1-2; possible D gene TRBD1, 5 bases. The germline V and J ends were trimmed by 4 bases and 5 bases, with 14 bases remaining between them. Germline values: CDR1 LNHDA, CDR2 SQIVND (reference sequence). The CDR3 is made up of 14 amino acids. For the CDR3, the DNA is TGTGCCAGTAGTACTCGACAGTTTGGGTATGGCTACACCTTC. The encoded protein is CASSTRQFGYGYTF.

CDR3 region: CASSKDQGEETQYF. In nucleotides, the CDR3 is TGTGCCAGCAGCAAAGACCAGGGTGAAGAGACCCAGTACTTC. The J gene is TRBJ2-5, the V gene TRBV21-1; TRBD1 is taken as the D call from the table, unchecked against the DNA. TRBV21-1 is a recognized pseudogene. This CDR3 has 14 amino acids.

The rearrangement uses TRBV10-3 and TRBJ2-6; the D call may be TRBD1 or TRBD2 (5 bases each). V was clipped by 4 bases and J by 2 bases, with 12 bases between them. Germline CDR1 is ENHRY and CDR2 is SYGVKD. CDR3 length equals 16 residues. The CDR3 loop is CAISASLGAGANVLTF. CDR3 DNA sequence: TGTGCCATCAGTGCCTCCCTGGGGGCTGGGGCCAACGTCCTGACTTTC.

The chain uses TRBV5-1 and TRBJ1-2; TRBD1 aligns across 10 bases. CDR3 length equals 14 residues. The trim removed 4 bases at V and 4 bases at J, leaving 4 bases unmatched. CDR1 is SGHRS and CDR2 is YFSETQ in the germline V gene. The CDR3 reads CASSLGQGSYGYTF. The CDR3 nucleotides read TGCGCCAGCAGCCTGGGACAGGGGAGCTATGGCTACACCTTC.

The V call is TRBV11-2, the J call TRBJ2-2; D may correspond to TRBD1 or TRBD2 (5 bases each). Germline CDR1 and CDR2: SGHAT and FQNNGV. This CDR3 comprises 15 residues. The V end was cut by 5 bases, the J end by 1 base, with 11 bases between. The CDR3 bases are TGTGCCAGCAGCCGAGGGGCACAGAACACCGGGGAGCTGTTTTTT. It translates to CASSRGAQNTGELFF.

The chain recombines TRBV9 with TRBJ2-3; tentatively, D is TRBD1 (5 bases). This CDR3 is built from 16 residues. V shed 1 base and J shed 1 base, with 13 bases lying between them. Germline CDR1 is SGDLS and CDR2 is YYNGEE. Here the CDR3 reads CASSVSVGDGTDTQYF. In DNA form, the CDR3 reads TGTGCCAGCAGCGTATCGGTAGGGGATGGCACAGATACGCAGTATTTT.

V usage is TRBV9 and J usage is TRBJ2-5; D uncertain. Looked up from germline, CDR1 is SGDLS and CDR2 is YYNGEE. V was trimmed by 1 base and J by 5 bases, leaving 15 bases between them. The CDR3 extends over 15 amino acids. CDR3 bases: TGTGCCAGCAGCGTAAGCCCAGGTATTGTGGAGACCCAGTACTTC. Residues: CASSVSPGIVETQYF.

V and J are TRBV5-1 and TRBJ2-3; D perhaps matches TRBD2 (6 bases). V lost 4 bases and J lost 5, with 17 bases in between. Germline V lookup: CDR1 SGHRS, CDR2 YFSETQ. CDR3 size: 15 residues. The CDR3 region has the DNA TGCGCCAGCAGCCTCGGGACTCCCTCAGGAGATACGCAGTATTTT. The encoded protein is CASSLGTPSGDTQYF.

The chain employs TRBV5-4 and TRBJ2-5; 7 nucleotides agree with TRBD2. Germline V CDR1 and CDR2: SGHNT, YYREEE (reference sequence). V trimming: 6 bases; J trimming: 2 bases; junction bases outside the gene matches: 10. This CDR3 has 15 amino acids. Written as DNA, the CDR3 is TGTGCCAGCAACTTTCGAGGTAGCGGGCAAGAGACCCAGTACTTC. Translation gives CASNFRGSGQETQYF.

This chain uses TRBV6-1 with TRBJ1-5; tentatively, D is TRBD1 (5 bases). The CDR3 sequence is 16 residues long. The germline CDR1 and CDR2 sequences are MNHNS and SASEGT. Trimming cost V 1 base and J 2 bases, with 12 bases left between them. The CDR3 region is CASSEVGGVGNQPQHF. Written as DNA, the CDR3 is TGTGCCAGCAGTGAAGTTGGGGGGGTGGGCAATCAGCCCCAGCATTTT.

V and J are TRBV7-8 and TRBJ2-3; 14 nucleotides match TRBD2. This CDR3 has 16 amino acids. V gave up 5 bases and J gave up 4 bases; unmatched junction bases: 5. Per the germline V gene, CDR1 is SGHVS and CDR2 is FQNEAQ. CDR3 bases: TGTGCCAGCAGCCCGGGACTAGCGGGAGTAGCAGATACGCAGTATTTT. This translates into CASSPGLAGVADTQYF.

The chain employs TRBV23-1 and TRBJ2-7; D ambiguous. TRBV23-1 belongs to the ORF category, with a function that is uncertain. V was shortened by 4 bases and J by 5 bases, with 18 bases between the two germline ends. This CDR3 contains 15 residues. CDR3 sequence: CASSPWRGKANEQYV. CDR3 DNA: TGCGCCAGCAGTCCCTGGAGAGGCAAGGCTAACGAGCAGTACGTC.

This sequence joins TRBV27 and TRBJ1-1, with 7 bases identical to TRBD1. The J segment lost 0 bases and the V segment lost 5 bases, leaving 9 bases of the junction unmatched. There are 16 residues in the CDR3. Germline V gene sequence: CDR1 MNHEY, CDR2 SMNVEV (reference sequence). The CDR3 is CASSASPTGLNTEAFF. CDR3 in DNA: TGTGCCAGCAGTGCCTCTCCGACAGGGTTGAACACTGAAGCTTTCTTT.

V and J are TRBV5-1 and TRBJ2-1, with TRBD2 identical over 9 bases. This CDR3 is built from 15 residues. Unmatched junction bases numbered 10, after V lost 4 bases and J lost 8 bases. Germline lookup yields CDR1 SGHRS and CDR2 YFSETQ. The CDR3 DNA sequence: TGCGCCAGCAGCCCCGGGGGACTAGCAGGAGATGAGCAGTTCTTC. Amino acid sequence: CASSPGGLAGDEQFF.

The V and J genes are TRBV7-9 and TRBJ2-5; 13 bases are shared with TRBD2. The V and J ends lost 5 bases and 0 bases, in that order; junction bases with no gene match: 6. CDR3 size: 17 residues. CDR1 is SEHNR and CDR2 is FQNEAQ in the germline V gene (reference sequence). CDR3 protein: CASSPGTSGINQETQYF. Here the CDR3 DNA reads TGTGCCAGCAGCCCAGGGACTAGCGGGATTAACCAAGAGACCCAGTACTTC. The variable domain in full, completed from reference TRBV7-9 and TRBJ2-5, reads DTGVSQNPRHKITKRGQNVTFRCDPISEHNRLYWYRQTLGQGPEFLTYFQNEAQLEKSRLLSDRFSAERPKGSFSTLEIQRTEQGDSAMYLCASSPGTSGINQETQYFGPGTRLLVL.

The gene calls are TRBV18 and TRBJ2-1; TRBD2 might be the D (5 bases). Trimming removed 4 bases from V and 3 bases from J, with 13 bases in between. The CDR3 is 15 amino acids. The germline V gene has CDR1 KGHSH and CDR2 LQKENI. CDR3 residues: CASSRWEIGYNEQFF. The DNA for the CDR3 is TGTGCCAGCTCACGCTGGGAGATTGGCTACAATGAGCAGTTCTTC.

This clone was found once. The chain is built from TRBV6-1 and TRBJ2-3, with TRBD2 identical over 11 bases. With V trimmed by 3 bases and J by 4 bases, 12 bases remained unmatched. The germline V gene encodes CDR1 MNHNS and CDR2 SASEGT. The CDR3 covers 18 residues. The CDR3 loop reads CASSEAFSGGAGSDTQYF. In DNA form, the CDR3 reads TGTGCCAGCAGTGAGGCCTTTAGCGGGGGGGCCGGGTCAGATACGCAGTATTTT.